This T cell receptor (beta chain) was captured by sequencing in a study of control samples from healthy donors and cancer patients. V was trimmed by 4 bases and J by 6 bases, leaving 9 bases between them. Germline V CDR1 and CDR2: ENHRY, SYGVKD. The CDR3 spans 12 residues. The data were produced by immunoSEQ multiplex PCR, yet TCRdb's version contains in-frame clones alone and is incomplete. The table lists about 71,000 clones, under 90% of them singletons. Sequenced material: PBMCs. The clonotype comes from a man aged 55 to 69 with lung cancer. The rearrangement uses TRBV10-3 and TRBJ1-1, with D possibly matching TRBD1 (6 bases). CDR3 region: CAISGGGPEAFF. The CDR3 region has the DNA TGTGCCATCAGTGGGGGGGGGCCTGAAGCTTTCTTT.